This TCR beta chain was sequenced in a study of cytotoxic CD8 clonotypes in ibrutinib-treated CLL. This table comes from immunoSEQ multiplex PCR, and its TCRdb copy is limited to in-frame clones, with some not included. The data show around 150,000 clones, approximately 80% seen once. CDR1 is SGHAT and CDR2 is FQNNGV in the germline V gene. This CDR3 comprises 15 residues. Trimming stripped 4 bases from V and 4 bases from J, with 17 bases between. This TCR was sampled from a human donor with chronic lymphocytic leukemia. Sequencing used PBMCs, obtained after 36 months of ibrutinib treatment. The rearrangement uses TRBV11-2 and TRBJ2-7; tentative D call: TRBD2 (5 bases). CDR3 DNA sequence: TGTGCCAGCAGCTCCCGGAGGAGCCTAACGTACGAGCAGTACTTC. Translation gives CASSSRRSLTYEQYF.